This T cell receptor beta chain originates from a study of type 1 regulatory T cells. As for the study in general: This in vitro CD4 product, T-allo10, is enriched for Tr1 cells and alloantigen-specific.

The CDR3 sequence is 14 residues long. The V and J ends lost 0 bases and 4 bases respectively, with 10 bases between them. CDR1 is SGHRS and CDR2 is YFSETQ in the germline V gene. In TCRdb, the reads were re-called with MiXCR into one record per CDR3 protein. This repertoire shows about 68,000 distinct CDR3 sequences, around 68% found once; its top ten account for 7% to 8.5%. A remark on this clonotype: Its antigen is as yet unknown.

The chain is built from TRBV5-1 and TRBJ1-1; no clear D gene. The TCR comes from a human donor in good health. Sequenced sample: cultured T cells, either the whole culture or a sorted T cell fraction (not recorded which). Indicated subset: Tr1-enriched cell product generated in vitro against host alloantigens. CDR3 in amino acids: CASSLAPSRTEAFF. CDR3 sequence (DNA): TGCGCCAGCAGCTTGGCCCCTTCGCGCACTGAAGCTTTCTTT.